This T cell receptor (beta chain) stems from a study of cytomegalovirus exposure and HLA in healthy donors. In regard to this clone: Its antigen is as yet unknown.

It was with 60 Vbeta and 13 Jbeta primers that the PCR ran. Sequenced by immunoSEQ multiplex PCR; TCRdb stores in-frame clones only, minus some. The sample includes 150,000 to 200,000 clones, around 81% seen only once; the top ten take around 1%. The CDR3 runs to 14 residues. The V segment lost 3 bases and the J segment 0 bases; nucleotides outside the gene matches: 4. Germline lookup yields CDR1 GTSNPN and CDR2 SVGIG (reference sequence). Study results and limitations: Later analysis suggested most CMV-associated TCR beta chains were HLA-restricted. The investigators catalogued 164 TCR beta chains as cytomegalovirus-associated.

V and J are TRBV30 and TRBJ2-5, with 7 bases fitting TRBD1. The sequencing input was PBMCs. This clonotype was sampled from a woman aged 40 to 50 in good health and CMV-seronegative. The CDR3 region has the DNA TGTGCCTGGAGAGGACAGGTTGACCAAGAGACCCAGTACTTC. Translation gives CAWRGQVDQETQYF. The complete variable domain, with remaining parts taken from reference TRBV30 and TRBJ2-5, reads SQTIHQWPATLVQPVGSPLSLECTVEGTSNPNLYWYRQAAGRGLQLLFYSVGIGQISSEVPQNLSASRPQDRQFILSSKKLLLSDSGFYLCAWRGQVDQETQYFGPGTRLLVL.